These 13 T cell receptor beta chains came from one sample sequenced in a study of shared clonotypes between healthy human individuals. Generated by immunoSEQ multiplex PCR, the TCRdb table keeps only in-frame clones and is missing some. The table records roughly 300,000 clones, 73% of them present only once. Material: memory CD4+ T cells sorted from blood. Specified subset: CD45RA-negative fraction. These receptors all come from a man younger than 40 in good health.

To note about this clone: This may arise from a read error, as a much more abundant clone is one base away. Different DNA sequences within this sample yield the same CDR3. This sequence joins TRBV5-1 and TRBJ2-2; TRBD1 matches at 11 bases. The CDR3 contains 15 residues. J lost 7 bases, V lost 4 bases, and 6 bases had no gene match. CDR1 and CDR2 (germline): SGHRS, YFSETQ. The CDR3 loop reads CASSAGQGAIGELFF. In DNA form, the CDR3 reads TGCGCCAGCAGCGCTGGACAGGGGGCCATCGGGGAGCTGTTTTTT.

The rearrangement joins TRBV18 to TRBJ2-1; 7 bases are shared with TRBD2. The germline CDR1 and CDR2 sequences are KGHSH and LQKENI. The CDR3 is 13 amino acids. After removal of 6 bases from V and 6 bases from J, the junction contained 5 bases not matched to a gene. CDR3 residues: CASSGTISNEQFF. The CDR3 DNA reads TGTGCCAGCTCCGGGACTATCTCCAATGAGCAGTTCTTC.

This chain uses TRBV19 with TRBJ2-2; D is perhaps TRBD1 (7 bases). Per the germline V gene, CDR1 is LNHDA and CDR2 is SQIVND (reference sequence). V lost 10 bases and J lost 5, with 17 bases in between. CDR3 length equals 14 residues. The CDR3: CATLAGQFTGELFF. DNA for the CDR3: TGTGCCACCCTGGCGGGACAGTTTACCGGGGAGCTGTTTTTT.

The chain employs TRBV7-9 and TRBJ2-7, with a tentative D call TRBD2 (7 bases). CDR3 length: 13 residues. CDR1 and CDR2 from the germline V gene are SEHNR and FQNEAQ (reference sequence). V was clipped by 3 bases and J by 6 bases, with 12 bases between them. The DNA of the CDR3 is TGTGCCAGCAGCTTCGGGGGGCTTATCGAGCAGTACTTC. Protein sequence: CASSFGGLIEQYF. Complete variable domain (other parts from reference TRBV7-9 and TRBJ2-7): DTGVSQNPRHKITKRGQNVTFRCDPISEHNRLYWYRQTLGQGPEFLTYFQNEAQLEKSRLLSDRFSAERPKGSFSTLEIQRTEQGDSAMYLCASSFGGLIEQYFGPGTRLTVT.

This chain uses TRBV9 with TRBJ1-1, with 10 bases identical to TRBD1. This CDR3 comprises 17 residues. V gave up 0 bases and J gave up 5 bases; unmatched junction bases: 10. Per germline, CDR1 SGDLS and CDR2 YYNGEE. Written as DNA, the CDR3 is TGTGCCAGCAGCGTAGACCCCGGACAGGGGGTGAGGACTGAAGCTTTCTTT. Translation: CASSVDPGQGVRTEAFF.

The chain has TRBV19 and TRBJ1-2, with a possible D match to TRBD1 (5 bases). Germline CDR1 and CDR2: LNHDA and SQIVND (reference sequence). Trimming removed 10 bases from V and 3 bases from J, with 24 bases in between. The CDR3 has 16 amino acids. The CDR3 sequence is CAILGPRDFGHYGYTF. In nucleotides, the CDR3 is TGTGCCATCCTAGGGCCCAGGGATTTCGGTCACTATGGCTACACCTTC.

Concerning this clone itself: One end of the junction does not line up with germline, which may come from a read error. The J gene is TRBJ1-2, the V gene TRBV9; possible D gene TRBD1, 6 bases. From germline, CDR1 is SGDLS and CDR2 YYNGEE. The CDR3 has 15 amino acids. The CDR3 bases are TGTGCCAGCAGCCCGGGGGGCAGTCAGGGCTATGGCCACACCTTC. It specifies CASSPGGSQGYGHTF. The whole variable domain, remainder taken from reference TRBV9 and TRBJ1-2, is DSGVTQTPKHLITATGQRVTLRCSPRSGDLSVYWYQQSLDQGLQFLIQYYNGEERAKGNILERFSAQQFPDLHSELNLSSLELGDSALYFCASSPGGSQGYGHTFGSGTRLTVV.

This clone was detected only a few times. This chain uses TRBV6-1 with TRBJ1-5; D is unresolved. This CDR3 contains 15 residues. Germline CDR1 reads MNHNS; CDR2 reads SASEGT. V was trimmed by 3 bases and J by 4 bases, leaving 13 bases between them. The CDR3 loop reads CASSDGPGLNQPQHF. Here the CDR3 DNA reads TGTGCCAGCAGTGACGGGCCGGGGTTAAATCAGCCCCAGCATTTT.

The chain carries TRBV5-1 and TRBJ2-1, with TRBD1 matching 9 bases. CDR1 is SGHRS, CDR2 YFSETQ, per germline. The V segment lost 4 bases and the J segment 6 bases; nucleotides outside the gene matches: 5. The CDR3 is made up of 14 amino acids. Here the CDR3 reads CASSRTGVGNEQFF. Written as DNA, the CDR3 is TGCGCCAGCAGCCGGACAGGGGTCGGCAATGAGCAGTTCTTC.

V and J are TRBV7-9 and TRBJ1-5, with D uncertain. V was cut by 0 bases and J by 1 base, with 10 bases left in between. Germline V gene lookup returns CDR1 SEHNR and CDR2 FQNEAQ (reference sequence). This CDR3 contains 16 residues. The DNA of the CDR3 is TGTGCCAGCAGCTTAGCTCAGTCTGGGAGCAATCAGCCCCAGCATTTT. Protein sequence: CASSLAQSGSNQPQHF.

The rearrangement links TRBV27 to TRBJ2-1, with a tentative D call TRBD1 (6 bases). The CDR3 loop spans 15 amino acids. Germline V CDR1 and CDR2: MNHEY, SMNVEV (reference sequence). V gave up 6 bases and J gave up 9 bases, with 21 bases separating them. The CDR3 loop is CASRGTLRTKTEQFF. For the CDR3, the DNA is TGTGCCAGCAGGGGGACACTACGGACAAAAACTGAGCAGTTCTTC.

This chain joins TRBV7-9 and TRBJ2-1; a possible D gene is TRBD2 (6 bases). V lost 1 base and J lost 1, with 8 bases in between. Germline CDR1 reads SEHNR; CDR2 reads FQNEAQ (reference sequence). This CDR3 contains 15 residues. The CDR3 loop is CASSLVGGSYNEQFF. CDR3 coding DNA: TGTGCCAGCAGCTTAGTGGGGGGTTCCTACAATGAGCAGTTCTTC.

The rearrangement uses TRBV13 and TRBJ2-7; D call uncertain. Germline V CDR1 and CDR2: PRHDT, FYEKMQ (reference sequence). V lost 1 base to trimming and J lost 2 bases, with 0 bases between them. The CDR3 is 11 amino acids. CDR3: CASSLAYEQYF. The CDR3 coding sequence is TGTGCCAGCAGCTTAGCCTACGAGCAGTACTTC.